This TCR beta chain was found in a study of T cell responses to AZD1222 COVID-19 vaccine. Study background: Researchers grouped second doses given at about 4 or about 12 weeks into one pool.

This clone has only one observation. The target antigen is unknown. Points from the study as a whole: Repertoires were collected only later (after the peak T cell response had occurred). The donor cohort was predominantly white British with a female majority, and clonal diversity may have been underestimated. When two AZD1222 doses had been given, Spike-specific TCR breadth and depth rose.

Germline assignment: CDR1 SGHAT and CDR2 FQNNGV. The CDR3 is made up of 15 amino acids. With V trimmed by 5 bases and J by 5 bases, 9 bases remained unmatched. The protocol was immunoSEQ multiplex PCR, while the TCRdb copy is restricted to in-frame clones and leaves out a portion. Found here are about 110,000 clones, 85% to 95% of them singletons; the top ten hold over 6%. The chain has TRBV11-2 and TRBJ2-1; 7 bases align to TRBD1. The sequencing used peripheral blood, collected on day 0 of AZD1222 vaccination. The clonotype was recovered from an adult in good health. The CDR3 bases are TGTGCCAGCAGCATGACAGGGTATGTTAACAATGAGCAGTTCTTC. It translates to CASSMTGYVNNEQFF. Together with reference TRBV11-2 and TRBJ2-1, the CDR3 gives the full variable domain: EAGVAQSPRYKIIEKRQSVAFWCNPISGHATLYWYQQILGQGPKLLIQFQNNGVVDDSQLPKDRFSAERLKGVDSTLKIQPAKLEDSAVYLCASSMTGYVNNEQFFGPGTRLTVL.